The rows below give T cell receptor beta chains drawn from one sample of a study of CD8+CD57+ T cells in acquired aplastic anemia. TCRdb fed the reads into MiXCR, producing one record per CDR3 protein. Of approximately 380,000 distinct CDR3 sequences in the sample, about two thirds were seen once. The sequencing sample was made of sorted CD4+, CD8+, or CD8+CD57+ T cells (not recorded which) from PBMCs. The receptors come from a human donor in good health, serving as a control. Both conserved end residues are part of each CDR3. The order of the fields is J gene, V gene, D gene, clone size, CDR3 DNA, CDR3 protein. A D gene is named only where the DNA matches it firmly. Size is stated for part of the rows, as once, few or many counts, or as a class when the clone is expanded.

TRBJ2-3 TRBV12-3/TRBV12-4 TRBD1 - TGTGCCAGCAGCACGCAGGGGGCAGATACGCAGTATTTT CASSTQGADTQYF
TRBJ2-7 TRBV7-3 - - TGTGCCAGCGTCTCGGGGCGGGACCCAGCATACGAGCAGTACTTC CASVSGRDPAYEQYF
TRBJ1-6 TRBV6-2/TRBV6-3 TRBD1 many TGTGCCAGCATCCGGGACAGGAACTCACCCCTCCACTTT CASIRDRNSPLHF
TRBJ2-7 TRBV19 - many TGTGCCAGTAGGATACGGGTAGAGCAGTACTTC CASRIRVEQYF
TRBJ1-2 TRBV7-2 - - TGTGCCAGCAGCTCCGACTGGGGGGACTATAGCTACGCCTACACCTTC CASSSDWGDYSYAYTF
TRBJ2-7 TRBV2 - many TGTGCCAGCAGTGAAACAGGGTACCCTATCGAGCAGTACTTC CASSETGYPIEQYF
TRBJ2-7 TRBV24-1 - - TGTGCCACCAGTGATCCCACGGGGGCCTCGTACACCGGGGAGCTGTACTTC CATSDPTGASYTGELYF
TRBJ2-5 TRBV10-2 - - TGCGTCAGCAGCCGGGGACGGATTAACACCGGGGACCAAGAGACCCAGTACTTC CVSSRGRINTGDQETQYF
TRBJ1-1 TRBV5-8 - - TGTGCCAGCAGCTTGACCCCGCTACCTGAAGCTTTCTTT CASSLTPLPEAFF
TRBJ1-5 TRBV6-1 - many TGTGCCAGCAGTGAAAGGTGGTACAATCAGCCCCAGCATTTT CASSERWYNQPQHF
TRBJ1-1 TRBV7-2 - - TGTGCCAGCAGCCCTGGTAGGGGTCAGACCGGGGAGATTTTCTTT CASSPGRGQTGEIFF
TRBJ2-3 TRBV5-5 - many TGTGCCAGCAGTCTCTTCAGGGAAAGGACAGATACGCAGTATTTT CASSLFRERTDTQYF
TRBJ1-5 TRBV11-1 - - TGTGCCAGCAGCTTAGCGGGGAGGGGTAACAATCAGCCCCAGCATTTT CASSLAGRGNNQPQHF
TRBJ1-1 TRBV4-3 - many TGCGCCAGCAGCCAAGAGAGCAGGGGGAACACTGAAGCTTTCTTT CASSQESRGNTEAFF
TRBJ1-2 TRBV7-9 TRBD1 - TGTGCCAGCAGCTCCGGACAGGGAGGGGATTGGACCACTTTC CASSSGQGGDWTTF
TRBJ2-5 TRBV7-2 - - TGTGCCAGCAGCCCAGTTGCATGGCAAGAGACCGAGCACTTC CASSPVAWQETEHF
TRBJ2-1 TRBV10-1 - - TGCGCCAGCAGTGGAGACGGCAGCTGCCACGATGAGCAGTTCTTC CASSGDGSCHDEQFF
TRBJ2-7 TRBV9 TRBD2 - TGTGCCAGCAGCGACATGCGGGGGGTCGACTATGGCTACTTC CASSDMRGVDYGYF
TRBJ1-1 TRBV7-8 - - - CANSLVQNTEAFFFF
TRBJ1-6 TRBV2 TRBD1 many TGTGCCAGCACCTGGACAGGGGGCATGAATTCACCCCTCCACTTT CASTWTGGMNSPLHF
TRBJ1-6 TRBV11-2 - once TGTGCCAGCAGCCCCACTAGCGGGGGGTATAATTCACCCCTCCACTTT CASSPTSGGYNSPLHF
TRBJ1-2 TRBV10-3 - - TGTGCTATCAGTGTGACGGAATATGACTACACCTTC CAISVTEYDYTF
TRBJ2-7 TRBV29-1 TRBD1 few TGCAGCGTTGATGGGGACAGCGGATACGAGCAGTACTTC CSVDGDSGYEQYF
TRBJ1-2 TRBV11-2 - many TGTGCCAGCAGCTTAGACGGGCCCAAGTGGGGCTACACCTTC CASSLDGPKWGYTF
TRBJ1-6 TRBV6-5 - - - CASSFYICSARLAGGSYNSPLHF
TRBJ1-2 TRBV7-9 - - TGTGCCAGCAGCTTAGCTGCAGTCTATGGCTACACCTTC CASSLAAVYGYTF
TRBJ2-5 TRBV5-1 - - TGCGCCAGCAGTGTAGGGGGGAAAGATAGGGAGACCCAGTACTTC CASSVGGKDRETQYF